The sample holds many counts of the clone carrying this T cell receptor (beta chain). What it recognizes is unknown. Whole blood was used without fractionation, so all unsorted peripheral T cells were included. Peripheral blood, under 3 ml, was drawn for RNA extraction. The sample belongs to a study of HIV-infected patients and healthy controls. Alpha and beta constant-region primers primed reverse transcription of about 500 ng RNA. Using multiplexing indices, alpha and beta chain libraries were generated apart by chain-specific third strand synthesis. One entry per CDR3 protein, called by TCRdb with MiXCR from the 5' RACE reads. The sample comprises roughly 13,000 distinct CDR3 sequences, roughly a tenth of which are singletons, and over 6% rests with the top ten. Points from the study as a whole: Significant mean usage differences between HIV-infected patients and controls involved eight alpha and eight beta V genes. Healthy controls shared more CDR3 sequences between individuals than HIV-infected patients did.

Trimming cost V 4 bases and J 0 bases, with 14 bases left between them. Germline CDR1 reads SEHNR; CDR2 reads FQNEAQ (reference sequence). The CDR3 contains 16 residues. The source material was blood. This clonotype originated in an adult in good health. This rearrangement joins TRBV7-9 to TRBJ2-3; weak D call: TRBD1 (6 bases). The CDR3 DNA follows: TGTGCCAGCAGCTCCCATGGACAGAGAAGCACAGATACGCAGTATTTT. Translation gives CASSSHGQRSTDTQYF.